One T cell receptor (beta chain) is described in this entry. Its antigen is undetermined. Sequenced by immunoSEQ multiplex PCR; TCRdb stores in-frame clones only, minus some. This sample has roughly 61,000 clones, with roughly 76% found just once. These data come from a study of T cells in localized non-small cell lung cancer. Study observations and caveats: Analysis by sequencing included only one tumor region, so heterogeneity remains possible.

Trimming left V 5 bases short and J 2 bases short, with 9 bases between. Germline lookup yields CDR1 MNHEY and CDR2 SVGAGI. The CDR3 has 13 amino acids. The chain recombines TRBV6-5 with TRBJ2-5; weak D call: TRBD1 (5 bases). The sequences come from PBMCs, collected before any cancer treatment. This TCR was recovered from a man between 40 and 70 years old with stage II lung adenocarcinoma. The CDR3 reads CASSRQFQETQYF. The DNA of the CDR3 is TGTGCCAGCAGTCGACAGTTTCAAGAGACCCAGTACTTC.